Presented here are 18 T cell receptor beta chains from one specimen sequenced in a study of regulatory T cells in long-lasting Graves disease. Combining iRepertoire HTBI primers with Arm-PCR of CDR3 regions, the authors built TCR beta libraries. Each CDR3 protein gets one entry after TCRdb re-called the multiplex PCR reads with MiXCR. The sample includes about 620,000 distinct CDR3 sequences, less than 20% of them seen just once. Regarding time point: newly diagnosed GD, antithyroid drugs for less than 3 months. From PBMCs, RNA was extracted and then used to make the TCR library. This sample was shared with a second study, whose subject was T cells in Graves' hyperthyroidism and ophthalmopathy.

Specimen: peripheral blood mononuclear cells (PBMCs), collected at new diagnosis, from a patient treated with antithyroid drugs. The receptors originated from a woman aged 30 to 39 with Graves disease.

The V call is TRBV5-1, the J call TRBJ2-5, with TRBD1 identical over 8 bases. The CDR3 spans 15 residues. Germline CDR1 and CDR2: SGHRS and YFSETQ. J lost 5 bases, V lost 0 bases, and 6 bases had no gene match. The CDR3 sequence: CASSLVDRGIETQYF. CDR3 in DNA: TGCGCCAGCAGCTTGGTAGACAGGGGTATCGAGACCCAGTACTTC.

This clonotype was seen a handful of times. Here the CDR3 omits its conserved ending phenylalanine or tryptophan, so a read error is the likely source. V is TRBV29-1 and J is TRBJ2-2, with TRBD2 matching over 8 bases. V shed 6 bases and J 7 bases; nucleotides not matched to a gene: 10. The CDR3 runs 14 residues. Germline assignment: CDR1 SQVTM and CDR2 ANQGSEA. CDR3 loop: CSVPNREGVGELFS. The CDR3 coding sequence is TGCAGCGTCCCCAATCGGGAGGGTGTCGGGGAGCTGTTTTCT.

This clonotype has a handful of counts. The rearrangement uses TRBV6-5 and TRBJ2-5; 7 nucleotides align to TRBD2. CDR1 is MNHEY and CDR2 is SVGAGI in the germline V gene. Trimming removed 2 bases from V and 5 bases from J; junction bases left unmatched: 11. CDR3 size: 16 residues. CDR3 sequence (DNA): TGTGCCAGCAGTTACAAGGGAGGGGTAGGGGCGGAGACCCAGTACTTC. Translated: CASSYKGGVGAETQYF.

In its sample, this clonotype was seen many times. V gene TRBV7-6 combines with J gene TRBJ2-1; D possibly matches TRBD1 or TRBD2 (5 bases each). CDR3 length equals 15 residues. Germline V gives CDR1 SGHVS, CDR2 FNYEAQ. Trimming stripped 5 bases from V and 4 bases from J, with 15 bases between. The CDR3 reads CASSPLVGAYNEQFF. CDR3 nucleotides: TGTGCCAGCAGCCCACTAGTAGGGGCTTACAATGAGCAGTTCTTC.

This clonotype was found a few times. V is TRBV6-2 or TRBV6-3 and J is TRBJ1-3; unclear D gene. Germline CDR1 is MNHEY and CDR2 is SVGEGT. V was shortened by 5 bases and J by 0 bases, with 8 bases between the two germline ends. The CDR3 totals 14 residues. CDR3 loop: CASSRQDSGNTIYF. DNA of the CDR3: TGTGCCAGCAGTCGACAAGACTCTGGAAACACCATATATTTT.

This clonotype came up a few times. CDR3 sequence (DNA): TGCGCCAGCAGCCAGCAGGGGCCGAACACTGAAGCTTTCTTT. Its protein product is CASSQQGPNTEAFF. The chain carries TRBV4-1 and TRBJ1-1; maybe TRBD1 (6 bases). V lost 3 bases to trimming and J lost 1 base, with 9 bases between them. The CDR3 runs to 14 residues. Germline V gene sequence: CDR1 MGHRA, CDR2 YSYEKL.

This clonotype was seen many times. The rearrangement links TRBV6-1 to TRBJ2-7, with 8 bases that match TRBD1. Germline CDR1 is MNHNS and CDR2 is SASEGT. V was clipped by 4 bases and J by 2 bases; unmatched bases: 13. The CDR3 is 17 residues long. CDR3 residues: CASSGGGWGQATYEQYF. The CDR3 coding sequence is TGTGCCAGCAGTGGAGGGGGATGGGGACAGGCTACCTACGAGCAGTACTTC.

This clonotype came up a few times. The rearrangement uses TRBV9 and TRBJ2-3; 14 nucleotides line up with TRBD2. Trimming took 2 bases from V and 6 from J; bases not matched to a gene: 5. The CDR3 loop spans 16 amino acids. In germline, CDR1 is SGDLS, CDR2 YYNGEE. This CDR3 is CASSVGLAGVLDTQYF. CDR3 in DNA: TGTGCCAGCAGCGTGGGACTAGCGGGAGTTTTGGATACGCAGTATTTT.

This clonotype has just a few counts. The genes are TRBV5-5 and TRBJ2-1; D is ambiguous. The germline V gene encodes CDR1 SGHKS and CDR2 YYEKEE (reference sequence). The CDR3 is 11 residues long. Trimming left V 7 bases short and J 5 bases short, with 7 bases between. CDR3 residues: CASRVHNEQFF. The DNA of the CDR3 is TGTGCCAGCCGTGTTCACAATGAGCAGTTCTTC.

The chain recombines TRBV15 with TRBJ1-4, with D possibly TRBD1 on 6 matching bases. Looked up from germline, CDR1 is LNHNV and CDR2 is YYDKDF (reference sequence). The V and J ends lost 4 bases and 8 bases respectively, with 17 bases between them. This CDR3 region has 15 residues. The CDR3 sequence is CATSTSEGVVEKLFF. The CDR3 coding sequence is TGTGCCACCAGCACAAGTGAGGGGGTCGTCGAAAAACTGTTTTTT.

This clonotype was recorded at least ten times. The chain carries TRBV28 and TRBJ1-5, with D unclear. The CDR3 spans 13 residues. Trimming left V 5 bases short and J 7 bases short, with 12 bases between. Germline V CDR1 and CDR2: MDHEN, SYDVKM. CDR3 residues: CASSAPTRQPQHF. CDR3 bases: TGTGCCAGCAGTGCGCCAACAAGACAGCCCCAGCATTTT.

This clonotype was recorded at least ten times. V and J are TRBV6-1 and TRBJ1-2; D call uncertain. Germline loops: CDR1 MNHNS, CDR2 SASEGT. The CDR3 loop spans 14 amino acids. V lost 6 bases, J lost 5 bases, and 16 bases lay in between. CDR3 coding DNA: TGTGCCAGCAGGTTCGGGGAACAGAATTATGGCTACACCTTC. It codes for CASRFGEQNYGYTF.

With respect to this clonotype: This may be a read error: a much more frequent sequence differs by one nucleotide. The rearrangement links TRBV7-3 to TRBJ2-3; no reliable D call. Matching the DNA end better, TRBJ1-5 makes the J call doubtful. This CDR3 contains 15 residues. CDR1 SGHTA and CDR2 FQGTGA come from the germline V gene. The CDR3 here is CASSMFGNPTDTQHF. Here the CDR3 DNA reads TGTGCCAGCAGTATGTTCGGGAACCCCACAGATACGCAGCATTTT.

The chain joins TRBV27 to TRBJ2-3; D is undetermined. CDR3 length equals 11 residues. Per the germline V gene, CDR1 is MNHEY and CDR2 is SMNVEV (reference sequence). The V end was cut by 2 bases, the J end by 7 bases, with 4 bases between. The CDR3 DNA is TGTGCCAGCAGTTTAAAAAATACGCAGTATTTT. Protein: CASSLKNTQYF.

The chain is built from TRBV27 and TRBJ2-7, with D perhaps matching TRBD2 (5 bases). This CDR3 has 13 residues. Trimming took 5 bases from V and 6 from J, leaving 14 bases between them. The germline V gene has CDR1 MNHEY and CDR2 SMNVEV (reference sequence). The CDR3 spells CASSPEVGFEQYF. The CDR3 DNA sequence: TGTGCCAGCAGTCCGGAGGTGGGGTTCGAGCAGTACTTC.

This chain joins TRBV5-1 and TRBJ2-7; tentative D call: TRBD2 (5 bases). Looked up from germline, CDR1 is SGHRS and CDR2 is YFSETQ. Trimming stripped 5 bases from V and 3 bases from J, with 12 bases between. The CDR3 extends over 13 amino acids. The chain's CDR3 is CASRSGLDYEQYF. DNA of the CDR3: TGCGCCAGCAGATCCGGACTGGACTACGAGCAGTACTTC.

The chain carries TRBV11-2 and TRBJ2-1, with 7 bases identical to TRBD2. With 5 bases clipped from V and 0 bases from J, the junction kept 16 bases outside the gene matches. CDR3 size: 19 residues. Germline V CDR1 and CDR2: SGHAT, FQNNGV. Here the CDR3 reads CASSPLGGRPLSSYNEQFF. For the CDR3, the DNA is TGTGCCAGCAGCCCGTTGGGCGGGAGACCATTGAGCTCCTACAATGAGCAGTTCTTC.

This clonotype showed up many times. This rearrangement joins TRBV20-1 to TRBJ2-3, with D tentatively TRBD2 (6 bases). The CDR3 runs to 15 residues. V was cut by 0 bases and J by 7 bases, with 17 bases left in between. CDR1 and CDR2 from the germline V gene are DFQATT and SNEGSKA (reference sequence). The CDR3 sequence: CSARDTGLGLNTQYF. The CDR3 bases are TGCAGTGCTAGAGATACGGGACTTGGACTAAATACGCAGTATTTT.